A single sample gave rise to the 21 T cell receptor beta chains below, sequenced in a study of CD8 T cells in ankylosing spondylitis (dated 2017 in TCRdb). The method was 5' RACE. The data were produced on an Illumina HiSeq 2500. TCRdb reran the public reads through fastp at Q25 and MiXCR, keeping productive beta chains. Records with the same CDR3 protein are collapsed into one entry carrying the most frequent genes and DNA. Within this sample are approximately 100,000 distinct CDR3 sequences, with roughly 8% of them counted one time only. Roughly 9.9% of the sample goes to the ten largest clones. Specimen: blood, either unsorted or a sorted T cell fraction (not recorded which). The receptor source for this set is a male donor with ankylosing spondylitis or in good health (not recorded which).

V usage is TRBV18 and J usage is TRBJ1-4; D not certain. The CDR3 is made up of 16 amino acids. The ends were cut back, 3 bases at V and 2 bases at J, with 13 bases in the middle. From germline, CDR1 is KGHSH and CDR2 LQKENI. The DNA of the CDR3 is TGTGCCAGCTCACCGCGGACCCTTCGGACTAATGAAAAACTGTTTTTT. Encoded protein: CASSPRTLRTNEKLFF.

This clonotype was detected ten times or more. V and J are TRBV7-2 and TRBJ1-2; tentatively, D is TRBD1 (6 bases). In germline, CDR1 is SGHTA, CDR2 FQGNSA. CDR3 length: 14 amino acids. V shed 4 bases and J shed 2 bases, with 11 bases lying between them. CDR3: CASSSGTSNYGYTF. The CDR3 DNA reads TGTGCCAGCAGCTCCGGGACATCGAACTATGGCTACACCTTC.

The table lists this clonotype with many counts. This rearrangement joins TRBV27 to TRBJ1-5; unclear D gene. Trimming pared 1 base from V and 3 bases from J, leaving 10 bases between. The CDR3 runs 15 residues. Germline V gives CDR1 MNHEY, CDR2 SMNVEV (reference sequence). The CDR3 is CASSLLAGYNQPQHF. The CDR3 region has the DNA TGTGCCAGCAGTTTATTGGCGGGATACAATCAGCCCCAGCATTTT.

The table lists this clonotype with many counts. CDR3: CSASIVPQYF. The DNA for the CDR3 is TGCAGTGCTAGTATAGTTCCGCAGTATTTT. The V and J genes are TRBV20-1 and TRBJ2-3; D gene ambiguous. Deletions cut 3 bases from V and 10 bases from J, with 8 bases between. The CDR3 spans 10 residues. CDR1 and CDR2 (germline): DFQATT, SNEGSKA (reference sequence).

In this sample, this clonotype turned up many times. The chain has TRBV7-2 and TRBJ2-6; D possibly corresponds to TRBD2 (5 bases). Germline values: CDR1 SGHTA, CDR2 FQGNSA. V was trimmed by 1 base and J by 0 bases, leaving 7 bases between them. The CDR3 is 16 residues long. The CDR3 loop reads CASSLVGSSGANVLTF. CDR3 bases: TGTGCCAGCAGCTTAGTGGGGAGCTCTGGGGCCAACGTCCTGACTTTC.

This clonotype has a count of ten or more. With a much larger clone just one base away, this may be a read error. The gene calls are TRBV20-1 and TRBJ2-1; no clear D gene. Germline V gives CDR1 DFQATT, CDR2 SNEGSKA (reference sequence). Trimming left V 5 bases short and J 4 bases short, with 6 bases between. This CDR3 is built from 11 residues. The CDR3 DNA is TGCAGTGCTGCCCCTTACAATGAGCAGTTCTTC. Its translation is CSAAPYNEQFF.

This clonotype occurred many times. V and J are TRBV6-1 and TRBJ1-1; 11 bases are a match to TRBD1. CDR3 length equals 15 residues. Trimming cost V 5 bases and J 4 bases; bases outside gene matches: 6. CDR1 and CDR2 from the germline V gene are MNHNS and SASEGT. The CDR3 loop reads CASSMGDRGFTEAFF. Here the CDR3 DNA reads TGTGCCAGCAGTATGGGGGACAGGGGGTTCACTGAAGCTTTCTTT.

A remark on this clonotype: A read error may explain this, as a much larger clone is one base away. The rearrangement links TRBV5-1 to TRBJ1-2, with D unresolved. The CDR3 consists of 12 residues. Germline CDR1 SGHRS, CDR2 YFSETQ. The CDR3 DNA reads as TGCGTCAGCAGCTCCCGACCGGGTGGCTACACCTTC. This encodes CVSSSRPGGYTF.

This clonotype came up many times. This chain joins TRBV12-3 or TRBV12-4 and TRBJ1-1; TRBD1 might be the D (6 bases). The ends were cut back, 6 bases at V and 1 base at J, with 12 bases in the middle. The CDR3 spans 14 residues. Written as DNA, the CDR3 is TGTGCCAGCAGCCCAGGGGCCTCGAACACTGAAGCTTTCTTT. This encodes CASSPGASNTEAFF.

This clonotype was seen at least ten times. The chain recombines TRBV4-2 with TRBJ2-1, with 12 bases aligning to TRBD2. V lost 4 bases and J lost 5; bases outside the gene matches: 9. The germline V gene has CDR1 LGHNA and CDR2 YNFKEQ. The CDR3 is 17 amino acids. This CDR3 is CASSRLLAGGQDNEQFF. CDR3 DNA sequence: TGTGCCAGCAGCCGGCTTCTAGCGGGAGGGCAGGACAATGAGCAGTTCTTC.

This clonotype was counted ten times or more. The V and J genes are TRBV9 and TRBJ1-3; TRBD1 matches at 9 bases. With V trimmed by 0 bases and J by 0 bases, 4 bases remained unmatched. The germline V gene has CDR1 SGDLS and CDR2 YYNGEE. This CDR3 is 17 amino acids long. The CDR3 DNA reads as TGTGCCAGCAGCGTAGTAGGGGACAGGGACTCTGGAAACACCATATATTTT. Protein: CASSVVGDRDSGNTIYF.

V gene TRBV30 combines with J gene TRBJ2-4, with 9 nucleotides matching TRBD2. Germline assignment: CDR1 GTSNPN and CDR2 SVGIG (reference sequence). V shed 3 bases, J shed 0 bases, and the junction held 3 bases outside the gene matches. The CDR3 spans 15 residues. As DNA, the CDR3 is TGTGCCTGGAGCAGACTAGCGGTAGCCAAAAACATTCAGTACTTC. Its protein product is CAWSRLAVAKNIQYF.

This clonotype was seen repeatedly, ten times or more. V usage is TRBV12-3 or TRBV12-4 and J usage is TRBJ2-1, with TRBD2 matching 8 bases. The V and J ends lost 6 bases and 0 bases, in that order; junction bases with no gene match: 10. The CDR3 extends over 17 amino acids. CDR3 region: CASSERQRGPSYNEQFF. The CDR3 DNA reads TGTGCCAGCAGCGAACGGCAGCGGGGGCCCTCCTACAATGAGCAGTTCTTC.

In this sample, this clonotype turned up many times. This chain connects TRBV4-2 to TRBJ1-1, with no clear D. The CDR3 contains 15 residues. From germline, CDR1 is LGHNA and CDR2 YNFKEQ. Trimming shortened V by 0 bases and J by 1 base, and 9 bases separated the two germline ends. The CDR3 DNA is TGTGCCAGCAGCCAAGAGATGGGGAGGAACACTGAAGCTTTCTTT. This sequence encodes CASSQEMGRNTEAFF.

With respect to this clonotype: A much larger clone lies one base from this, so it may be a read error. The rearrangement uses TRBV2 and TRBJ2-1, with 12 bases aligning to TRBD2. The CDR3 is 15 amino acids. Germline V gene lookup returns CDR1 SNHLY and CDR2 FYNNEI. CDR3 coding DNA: TGTGTCAGCAGGGAAGGACTAGCGGGACTCGATGAGCAGTTCTTC. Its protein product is CVSREGLAGLDEQFF.

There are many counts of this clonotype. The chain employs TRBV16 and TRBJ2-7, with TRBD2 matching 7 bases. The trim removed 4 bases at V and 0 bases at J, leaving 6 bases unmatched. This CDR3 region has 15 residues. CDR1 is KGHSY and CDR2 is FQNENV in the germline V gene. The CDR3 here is CASSRGRADSYEQYF. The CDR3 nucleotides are TGTGCCAGCAGCCGAGGGAGGGCGGACTCCTACGAGCAGTACTTC.

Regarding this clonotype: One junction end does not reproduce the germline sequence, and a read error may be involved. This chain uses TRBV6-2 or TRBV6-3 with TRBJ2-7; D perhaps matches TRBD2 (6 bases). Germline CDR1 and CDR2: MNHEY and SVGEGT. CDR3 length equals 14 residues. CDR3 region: CASNYGSGAYEQYF. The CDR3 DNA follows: TGTGCCAGCAATTACGGTAGCGGAGCCTACGAGCAGTACTTC.

In DNA form, the CDR3 reads TGTGCCAGCAGCTTAAGGCTGGGAGTCCAAGAGACCCAGTACTTC. This sequence encodes CASSLRLGVQETQYF. The chain recombines TRBV7-2 with TRBJ2-5, with TRBD2 as a possible D gene (5 bases). The CDR3 has 15 residues. The V gene lost 2 bases and the J gene lost 1 base, with 11 bases spanning the gap. Germline V gives CDR1 SGHTA, CDR2 FQGNSA.

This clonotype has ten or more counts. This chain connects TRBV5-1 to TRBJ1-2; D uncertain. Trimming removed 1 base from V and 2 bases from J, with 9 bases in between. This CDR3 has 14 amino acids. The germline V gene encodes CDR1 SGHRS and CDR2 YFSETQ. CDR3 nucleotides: TGCGCCAGCAGCTTGACTCCAGAGAACTATGGCTACACCTTC. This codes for CASSLTPENYGYTF.

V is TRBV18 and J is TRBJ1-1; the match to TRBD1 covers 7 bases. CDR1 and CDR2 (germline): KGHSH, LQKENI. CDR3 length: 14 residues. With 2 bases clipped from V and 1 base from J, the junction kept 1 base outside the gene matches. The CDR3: CASSPNRGNTEAFF. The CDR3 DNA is TGTGCCAGCTCACCAAACAGGGGGAACACTGAAGCTTTCTTT.

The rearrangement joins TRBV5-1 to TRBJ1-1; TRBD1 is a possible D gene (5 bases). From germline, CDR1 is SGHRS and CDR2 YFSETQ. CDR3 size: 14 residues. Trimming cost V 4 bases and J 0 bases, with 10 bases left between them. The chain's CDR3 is CASSLTEMNTEAFF. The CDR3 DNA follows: TGCGCCAGCAGCCTGACAGAGATGAACACTGAAGCTTTCTTT.